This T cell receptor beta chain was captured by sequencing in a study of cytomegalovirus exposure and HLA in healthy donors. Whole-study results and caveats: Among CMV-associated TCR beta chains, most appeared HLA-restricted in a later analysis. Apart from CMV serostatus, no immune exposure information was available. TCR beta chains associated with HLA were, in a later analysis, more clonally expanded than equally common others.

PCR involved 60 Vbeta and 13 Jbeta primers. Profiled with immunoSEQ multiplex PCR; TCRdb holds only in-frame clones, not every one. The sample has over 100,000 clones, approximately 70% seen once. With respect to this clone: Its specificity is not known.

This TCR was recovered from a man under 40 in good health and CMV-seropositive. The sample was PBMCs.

The CDR3 DNA reads TGTGCCAGCAGCCAGGGAGGGCCCCTACAAGAGACCCAGTACTTC. It specifies CASSQGGPLQETQYF. V and J are TRBV11-3 and TRBJ2-5, with TRBD2 matching over 7 bases. Germline lookup yields CDR1 SGHNT and CDR2 YENEEA. The CDR3 is made up of 15 amino acids. Trimming at V came to 5 bases and at J to 2 bases, leaving 8 bases not matched to a gene.